Sequencing of this T cell receptor beta chain was carried out in a study of T cell responses to AZD1222 COVID-19 vaccine. V was pared by 2 bases and J by 6 bases, with 12 bases of the junction left unmatched. CDR1 is SGHTA and CDR2 is FQGNSA in the germline V gene. The CDR3 consists of 17 residues. Produced via immunoSEQ multiplex PCR; TCRdb's table is partial and in-frame only. The sample carries 170,000 or so clones, 87% recorded once. The sequenced sample was peripheral blood, obtained on day 0 of AZD1222 vaccination. The TCR was taken from an adult in good health. The gene calls are TRBV7-2 and TRBJ2-7; 11 bases map to TRBD2. In DNA form, the CDR3 reads TGTGCCAGCAGCTTATCACTAGCGGGAGTTGGGCCGAGCGAGCAGTACTTC. Translated: CASSLSLAGVGPSEQYF.